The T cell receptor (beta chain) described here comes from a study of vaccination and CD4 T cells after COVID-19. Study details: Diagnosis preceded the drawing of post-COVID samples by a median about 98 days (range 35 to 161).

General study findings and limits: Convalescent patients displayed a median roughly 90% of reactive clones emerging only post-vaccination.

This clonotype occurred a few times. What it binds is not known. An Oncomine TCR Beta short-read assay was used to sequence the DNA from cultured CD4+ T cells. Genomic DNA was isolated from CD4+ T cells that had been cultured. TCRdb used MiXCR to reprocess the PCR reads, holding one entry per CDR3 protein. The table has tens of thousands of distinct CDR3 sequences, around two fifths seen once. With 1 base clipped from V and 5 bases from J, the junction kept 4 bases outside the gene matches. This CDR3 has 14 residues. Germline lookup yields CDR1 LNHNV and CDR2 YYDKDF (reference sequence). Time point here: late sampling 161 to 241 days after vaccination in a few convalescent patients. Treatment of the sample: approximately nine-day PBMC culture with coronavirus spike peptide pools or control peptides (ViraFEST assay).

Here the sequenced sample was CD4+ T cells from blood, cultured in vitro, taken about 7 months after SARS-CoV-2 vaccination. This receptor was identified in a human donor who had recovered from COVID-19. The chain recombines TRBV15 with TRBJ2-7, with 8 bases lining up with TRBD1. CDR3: CATSRVRQGNEQYF. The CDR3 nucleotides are TGTGCCACCAGCAGAGTGAGACAGGGGAACGAGCAGTACTTC.